This TCR beta chain was sequenced during a study of vaccination and CD4 T cells after COVID-19. Note on this clonotype: Its target is not known.

Oncomine TCR Beta short-read sequencing was applied to DNA from cultured CD4+ T cells. TCRdb redid the calling of the PCR reads with MiXCR, one entry per CDR3 protein. The sample shows under 20,000 distinct CDR3 sequences, roughly 52% of them seen only once. Specified treatment: approximately nine-day PBMC culture with coronavirus spike peptide pools or control peptides (ViraFEST assay). The germline CDR1 and CDR2 sequences are SGHTA and FQGTGA. The ends lost 1 base at V and 6 bases at J; junction bases unmatched: 7. This CDR3 region has 15 residues. Sequencing was performed on CD4+ T cells from blood, cultured in vitro. V and J are TRBV7-3 and TRBJ2-3, with 7 bases lining up with TRBD2. This sequence was found in a human donor who had recovered from COVID-19. The CDR3 here is CASSLSRTRWDTQYF. The CDR3 DNA sequence: TGTGCCAGCAGCTTAAGCCGGACTAGATGGGATACGCAGTATTTT.